Here is one TCR beta chain with its context. Its matching antigen is unknown. Germline loops: CDR1 SQVTM, CDR2 ANQGSEA. The length of the CDR3 is 13 residues. V shed 2 bases and J shed 3 bases, with 7 bases lying between them. The entry originates in a study of T cells in localized non-small cell lung cancer. Profiled with immunoSEQ multiplex PCR; TCRdb holds only in-frame clones, not every one. The table lists around 130,000 clones, roughly nine tenths of them singletons. Study conclusions and caveats: Longer overall survival was linked to higher blood T cell density. It was uninvolved adjacent lung that showed the highest T cell clonality, exceeding tumor.

V is TRBV29-1 and J is TRBJ2-2, with D possibly TRBD2 on 5 matching bases. The starting material was peripheral blood, obtained before any cancer treatment. The sequence was collected from a female donor older than 55 with stage I lung adenocarcinoma. The CDR3 protein is CSVESGYTGELFF. In DNA form, the CDR3 reads TGCAGCGTTGAATCGGGATACACCGGGGAGCTGTTTTTT.